This T cell receptor (beta chain) was recorded in a study of blood T cell repertoires in COVID-19. The repertoire was sequenced with immunoSEQ multiplex PCR; TCRdb's copy has only in-frame clones and lacks some. The profile shows about 77,000 clones, approximately 90% of them singletons. This CDR3 spans 16 amino acids. J gave up 3 bases and V 5 bases, and 5 bases lay outside the gene matches. The V gene's germline CDR1 is LGHDT and CDR2 YNNKEL (reference sequence). This receptor was obtained from a woman older than 75 with acute or convalescent COVID-19. The chain joins TRBV3-1 (or the pseudogene TRBV3-2) to TRBJ1-4; 11 positions agree with TRBD1. Specimen: peripheral blood. Here the CDR3 reads CASSKGQGASNEKLFF. The CDR3 bases are TGTGCCAGCAGCAAAGGACAGGGGGCATCTAATGAAAAACTGTTTTTT.